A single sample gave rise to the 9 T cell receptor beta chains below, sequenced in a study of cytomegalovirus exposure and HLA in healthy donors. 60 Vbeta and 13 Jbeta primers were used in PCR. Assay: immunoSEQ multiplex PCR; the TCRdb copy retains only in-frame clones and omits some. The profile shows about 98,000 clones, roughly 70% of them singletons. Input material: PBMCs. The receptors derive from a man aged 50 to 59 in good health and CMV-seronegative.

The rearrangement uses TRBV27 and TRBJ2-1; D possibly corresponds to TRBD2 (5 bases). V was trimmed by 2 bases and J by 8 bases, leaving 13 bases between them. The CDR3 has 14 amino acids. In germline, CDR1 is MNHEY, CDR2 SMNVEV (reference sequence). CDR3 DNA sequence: TGTGCCAGCAGTTTAATGTACGGGCGGGATGAGCAGTTCTTC. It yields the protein CASSLMYGRDEQFF.

CDR3 sequence reads: CASSYSKGGAGYTQYF. In nucleotides, the CDR3 is TGTGCCAGCAGTTACTCGAAAGGGGGCGCTGGATATACGCAGTATTTT. This chain joins TRBV6-5 and TRBJ2-3; 7 nucleotides align to TRBD1. V shed 0 bases and J 7 bases; nucleotides not matched to a gene: 10. Germline CDR1 reads MNHEY; CDR2 reads SVGAGI. The CDR3 consists of 16 residues.

CDR3 protein: CASSLMNRITLDTQYF. The CDR3, as DNA: TGTGCCAGCAGTTTAATGAATAGAATTACTTTAGATACGCAGTATTTT. V and J are TRBV27 and TRBJ2-3; D gene uncertain. The V end lost 2 bases, the J end lost 5 bases, and 17 bases lay between the germline ends. The CDR3 spans 16 residues. Germline CDR1 is MNHEY and CDR2 is SMNVEV (reference sequence).

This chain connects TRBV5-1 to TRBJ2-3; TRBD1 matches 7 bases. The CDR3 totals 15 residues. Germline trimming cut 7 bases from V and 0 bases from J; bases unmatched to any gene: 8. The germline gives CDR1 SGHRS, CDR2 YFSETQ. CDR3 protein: CASEIKGASTDTQYF. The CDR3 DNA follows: TGCGCCAGCGAAATCAAGGGGGCGAGCACAGATACGCAGTATTTT.

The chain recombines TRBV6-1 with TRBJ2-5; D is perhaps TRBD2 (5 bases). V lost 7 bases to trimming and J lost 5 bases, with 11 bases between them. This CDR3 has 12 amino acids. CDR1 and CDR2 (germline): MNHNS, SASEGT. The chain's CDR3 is CASKTSSETQYF. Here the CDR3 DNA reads TGTGCCAGCAAAACTAGTTCTGAGACCCAGTACTTC.

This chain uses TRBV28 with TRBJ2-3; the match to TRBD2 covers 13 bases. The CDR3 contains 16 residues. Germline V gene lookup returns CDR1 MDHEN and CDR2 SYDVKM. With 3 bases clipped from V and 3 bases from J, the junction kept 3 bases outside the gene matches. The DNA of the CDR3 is TGTGCCAGCAGTTTGGGGACTAGCGGGGATACAGATACGCAGTATTTT. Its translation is CASSLGTSGDTDTQYF.

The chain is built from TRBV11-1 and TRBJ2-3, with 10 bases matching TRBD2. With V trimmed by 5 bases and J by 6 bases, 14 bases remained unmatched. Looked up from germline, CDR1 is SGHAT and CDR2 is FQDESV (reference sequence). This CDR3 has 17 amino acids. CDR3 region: CASSPFGGTSASDTQYF. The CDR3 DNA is TGTGCCAGCAGCCCGTTTGGGGGGACTAGCGCTTCTGATACGCAGTATTTT.

The CDR3 DNA sequence: TGTGCCAGCTCACCACAGGTATCTCGAGGTGAAGCTTTCTTT. It is translated as CASSPQVSRGEAFF. J is TRBJ1-1 and V is TRBV18; D is unclear. The CDR3 runs to 14 residues. Per the germline V gene, CDR1 is KGHSH and CDR2 is LQKENI. Trimming left V 1 base short and J 7 bases short, with 13 bases between.

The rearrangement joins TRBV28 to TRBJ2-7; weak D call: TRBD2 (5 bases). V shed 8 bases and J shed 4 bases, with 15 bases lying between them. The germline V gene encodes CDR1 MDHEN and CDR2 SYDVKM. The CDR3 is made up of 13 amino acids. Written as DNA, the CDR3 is TGTGCCAGCGCGGGCGGAGCGGTTTACGAGCAGTACTTC. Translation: CASAGGAVYEQYF.